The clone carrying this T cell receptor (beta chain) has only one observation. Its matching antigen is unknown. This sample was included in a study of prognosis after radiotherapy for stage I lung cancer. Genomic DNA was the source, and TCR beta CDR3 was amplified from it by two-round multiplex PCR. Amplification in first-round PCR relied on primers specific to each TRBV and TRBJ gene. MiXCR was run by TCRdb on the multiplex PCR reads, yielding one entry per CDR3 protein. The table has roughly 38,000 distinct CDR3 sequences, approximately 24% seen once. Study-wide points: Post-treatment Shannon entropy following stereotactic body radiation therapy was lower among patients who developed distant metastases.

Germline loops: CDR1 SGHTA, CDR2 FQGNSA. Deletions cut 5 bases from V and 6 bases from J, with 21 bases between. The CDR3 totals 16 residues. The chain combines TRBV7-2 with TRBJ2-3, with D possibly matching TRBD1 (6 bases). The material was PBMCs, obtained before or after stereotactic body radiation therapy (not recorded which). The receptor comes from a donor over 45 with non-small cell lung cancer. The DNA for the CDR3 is TGTGCCAGCAGCCACCGACCACAGGGAACGGCGGATACGCAGTATTTT. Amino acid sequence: CASSHRPQGTADTQYF.